The rows below give T cell receptor beta chains drawn from one sample of a study of blood T cell repertoires in COVID-19. Only in-frame clones appear in the TCRdb table, and some are missing; sequencing was by immunoSEQ multiplex PCR. The sample has 250,000 to 300,000 clones, 80% to 90% seen once. The sample consisted of peripheral blood. The receptors stem from a man aged 60 to 69 with acute or convalescent COVID-19. Both conserved end residues are part of each CDR3. A D gene is named only where the DNA matches it firmly. Size is omitted from some rows. Given values are once, few, many or a class for expanded clones.

length,size,J,D,V,DNA,CDR3
15,.,TRBJ2-1,TRBD2,TRBV4-3,TGCGCCAGCAGCCCTGGGACTAGCGGGAGGCCGGGGCCGTTCTTC,CASSPGTSGRPGPFF
15,.,TRBJ2-3,TRBD2,TRBV2,TGTGCCAGGGTAGCGGGAGTAATTAGCACAGATACGCAGTATTTT,CARVAGVISTDTQYF
14,.,TRBJ2-5,TRBD1,TRBV4-3,TGCGCCAGCAGCCAAGAGGGACAGCAAGAGACCCAGTACTTC,CASSQEGQQETQYF
16,.,TRBJ2-2,TRBD2,TRBV3-1/TRBV3-2,TGTGCCAGCAGCCAAGAACGGGGACTAGGGGCCGGGGAGCTGTTTTTT,CASSQERGLGAGELFF
15,.,TRBJ2-3,.,TRBV6-1,TGTGCCAGCAGTGAACCCCCCGAGAGCACAGATACGCAGTATTTT,CASSEPPESTDTQYF
15,.,TRBJ2-2,TRBD2,TRBV6-5,TGTGCCAGCGGATCGGGACTAGCGGGGGCCGGGGAGCTGTTTTTT,CASGSGLAGAGELFF
15,.,TRBJ1-5,.,TRBV28,TGTGCCAGTACTGGTTGGGGCCAGGGCAATCAGCCCCAGCATTTT,CASTGWGQGNQPQHF
14,.,TRBJ2-2,.,TRBV5-1,TGCGCCAGCAGCTTCTCTAGATTTCACGGGGAGCTGTTTTTT,CASSFSRFHGELFF
13,.,TRBJ2-1,TRBD2,TRBV7-9,TGTGCCAGCAGCTCTAGCGGGAGCAATGAGCAGTTCTTC,CASSSSGSNEQFF
16,.,TRBJ2-7,TRBD2,TRBV7-9,TGTGCCAGCAGCCCAGGGTCTAGCGGAGGCCTCTACGAGCAGTACTTC,CASSPGSSGGLYEQYF
13,.,TRBJ2-7,TRBD1,TRBV28,TGTGCCAGCATTCCCAGGGGGTCCTACGAGCAGTACTTC,CASIPRGSYEQYF
17,once,TRBJ2-7,TRBD2,TRBV7-9,TGTGCCAGCAGCGGGGGAGGACTAGCGGGGTATGCCTACGAGCAGTACTTC,CASSGGGLAGYAYEQYF
14,.,TRBJ2-1,TRBD2,TRBV5-1,TGCGCCAGCAGCTTGGGACTAGCGGGGGAACGGAGGATCTTC,CASSLGLAGERRIF
15,.,TRBJ2-3,TRBD1,TRBV5-4,TGTGCCAGCAGCACTGGGACAGTCAACACAGATACGCAGTATTTT,CASSTGTVNTDTQYF
13,.,TRBJ1-5,.,TRBV18,TGTGCCAGCTCACCAAGTTCAGATCAGCCCCAGCATTTT,CASSPSSDQPQHF
13,once,TRBJ1-1,TRBD1,TRBV28,TGTGCCAGCTTGACAGGGGGCGGGACTGAAGCTTTCTTT,CASLTGGGTEAFF
17,.,TRBJ2-7,.,TRBV11-2,TGTGCCAGCACCCTAGGGTGGGGGGGCGGACGCCTATACGAGCAGTACTTC,CASTLGWGGGRLYEQYF
16,.,TRBJ1-5,TRBD1,TRBV3-1/TRBV3-2,TGTGCCAGCAGCCCGAGCGAAGGCAGGGGGAGACAGCCCCAGCATTTT,CASSPSEGRGRQPQHF
15,.,TRBJ2-2,.,TRBV28,TGTGCCAGCAGCTTCCCGACTCGGAACACCGGGGAGCTGTTTTTT,CASSFPTRNTGELFF
18,.,TRBJ2-4,.,TRBV18,TGTGCCAGCTCACCACTTCGCGACTCCCGCCAAGCCAAAAACATTCAGTACTTC,CASSPLRDSRQAKNIQYF
18,few,TRBJ1-4,TRBD1,TRBV7-9,TGTGCCAGCAGCTCCCCACCAGGGACAGGGCAGTCCCTTTCGACACTGTTTTTT,CASSSPPGTGQSLSTLFF
17,once,TRBJ2-1,TRBD2,TRBV18,TGTGCCAGCTCCCCCCCGAAGTCTAGCGGGAGTATCAGTGAGCAGTTCTTC,CASSPPKSSGSISEQFF
16,.,TRBJ2-3,.,TRBV7-8,TGTGCCAGCAGCTTCTCGGCCGGGACTTTCACAGATACGCAGTATTTT,CASSFSAGTFTDTQYF
12,few,TRBJ2-3,TRBD1,TRBV29-1,TGCAGCGTCACAGGGGGCGAAGATACGCAGTATTTT,CSVTGGEDTQYF
15,.,TRBJ2-1,TRBD1,TRBV11-3,TGTGCCAGCAGCCCCCTCGGGACAGCGTACAATGAGCAGTTCTTC,CASSPLGTAYNEQFF
13,once,TRBJ2-7,TRBD1,TRBV7-2,TGTGCCAGCAGCTTGGGACAGCTCTACGAGCAGTACTTC,CASSLGQLYEQYF
15,few,TRBJ1-2,TRBD1,TRBV29-1,TGCAGCGTTGAGGATGCAGGGGGTCCGGTCGATGGCTACACCTTC,CSVEDAGGPVDGYTF
19,.,TRBJ1-1,.,TRBV9,TGTGCCAGCAGCCCTCTAATCGATAGTTATGGGACAATTATGACTGAAGCTTTCTTT,CASSPLIDSYGTIMTEAFF
12,.,TRBJ2-7,.,TRBV28,TGTGCCATACAGGGATCTAGCTACGAGCAGTACTTC,CAIQGSSYEQYF
16,.,TRBJ1-1,.,TRBV10-3,TGTGCCACCGCACCGGGGGGGGCGGGGGGGCACACTGAAGCTTTCTTT,CATAPGGAGGHTEAFF
18,.,TRBJ2-6,.,TRBV1,TGCACCAGCAGCCAACGTGGAGTAGTTACTTCTGGGGCCAACGTCCTGACTTTC,CTSSQRGVVTSGANVLTF
16,.,TRBJ2-6,.,TRBV28,TGTGCCAGCAGTTTCCTCTCGGAGGCTGGGGCCAACGTCCTGACTTTC,CASSFLSEAGANVLTF
12,few,TRBJ2-1,.,TRBV6-6,TGTGCCACCCAGCAGTGGGCCGGTGAGCAGTTCTTC,CATQQWAGEQFF
15,.,TRBJ1-2,.,TRBV28,TGTGCCAGCAGTTTGGACACGGTGTCGCACTATGGCTACACCTTC,CASSLDTVSHYGYTF
13,.,TRBJ2-1,TRBD2,TRBV19,TGTGCCAGCCGGATTAGCGGGAACAATGAGCAGTTCTTC,CASRISGNNEQFF
11,.,TRBJ2-7,.,TRBV27,TGTGCCAGCCGGGGTGGGGTCGAGCAGTACTTC,CASRGGVEQYF
14,.,TRBJ1-1,TRBD1,TRBV9,TGTGCCAGCAGCTTACAGGGGGGGAACACTGAAGCTTTCTTT,CASSLQGGNTEAFF
13,once,TRBJ2-4,TRBD1,TRBV11-1,TGTGCCAGCAGCTGGACAGGGGAAAACATTCAGTACTTC,CASSWTGENIQYF
12,.,TRBJ1-2,.,TRBV7-9,TGTGCCAGCAGTCAGGGATCCCATGGCTACACCTTC,CASSQGSHGYTF
15,.,TRBJ1-1,.,TRBV18,TGTGCCAGCTCACTTGAACAGGGTAGTAACACTGAAGCTTTCTTT,CASSLEQGSNTEAFF